These 4 T cell receptor beta chains came from one sample sequenced in a study of beta chain features in type 1 diabetes. Overall study findings and caveats: Moderate but significant shortening of TCRB CDR3s was recorded in all four CD4+ subsets from Type 1 diabetes patients.

Since all of the isolated RNA was reverse transcribed, expressed TCRB transcripts were what got sequenced. Assay used: immunoSEQ multiplex PCR; TCRdb lists only in-frame clones, some missing. The data show some 660,000 clones, more than 12% seen once. Their specific antigens are unknown. The sequenced material came from naive CD4+ T cells from blood. Receptor source: a man aged 18 to 35 with type 1 diabetes.

This chain uses TRBV11-1 with TRBJ2-1; TRBD2 matches 13 bases. The CDR3 spans 15 residues. Trimming cost V 5 bases and J 4 bases; bases outside gene matches: 2. Germline CDR1 SGHAT, CDR2 FQDESV (reference sequence). DNA of the CDR3: TGTGCCAGCAGCCAGGGACTAGCGGGATACAATGAGCAGTTCTTC. It is translated as CASSQGLAGYNEQFF.

A few counts support this clone. The chain links TRBV19 to TRBJ2-1, with D maybe TRBD1 (6 bases). V lost 7 bases, J lost 7 bases, and 11 bases lay in between. The CDR3 totals 12 residues. In germline, CDR1 is LNHDA, CDR2 SQIVND (reference sequence). DNA of the CDR3: TGTGCCAGTACCAGGGGTAGGAATGAGCAGTTCTTC. This gives the protein CASTRGRNEQFF.

This chain uses TRBV5-1 with TRBJ2-2; the match to TRBD1 covers 9 bases. CDR1 is SGHRS, CDR2 YFSETQ, per germline. The CDR3 length is 17 residues. With V trimmed by 4 bases and J by 1 base, 8 bases remained unmatched. Written as DNA, the CDR3 is TGCGCCAGCAGCATCTTCGTGGGACAGGGGAACACCGGGGAGCTGTTTTTT. This sequence encodes CASSIFVGQGNTGELFF.

This clone was counted between two and nine times. This chain links TRBV10-3 with TRBJ2-1; 12 nucleotides align to TRBD2. The J segment lost 0 bases and the V segment lost 5 bases, leaving 11 bases of the junction unmatched. Per germline, CDR1 ENHRY and CDR2 SYGVKD. This CDR3 region has 19 residues. The CDR3 sequence is CAISRTSGVGASSYNEQFF. In DNA, the CDR3 is TGTGCCATCAGTCGGACTAGCGGGGTTGGTGCGAGCTCCTACAATGAGCAGTTCTTC.